This T cell receptor beta chain was recovered during a study of vaccination effects on CD4 cells after COVID-19. The wider study: Post-vaccine sampling occurred a median 72 days after the second dose.

Produced via immunoSEQ multiplex PCR; TCRdb's table is partial and in-frame only. Among 29,000 or so clones listed, 60% to 75% were seen once. Germline CDR1 MNHEY, CDR2 SMNVEV (reference sequence). The CDR3 runs to 14 residues. Trimming stripped 2 bases from V and 10 bases from J, with 14 bases between. Study conclusions and caveats: Missing from the study were early post-infection timepoints, and its convalescent patients were few.

Sequencing in the ViraFEST assay came after antigen-specific CD4+ T cells had been expanded with viral peptide pools, which were used to stimulate PBMC. On roughly day 10 of culture, CD4+ T cells were separated out. The vaccine given was either BNT162b2 or mRNA-1273, in two doses. On this clone itself: Its antigen is not known.

The sample consisted of CD4+ T cells from PBMCs cultured with HCoV-OC43 spike peptides, taken after COVID-19 vaccination. The subset was: HCoV-OC43 spike overlapping peptide pool stimulation. The chain combines TRBV27 with TRBJ1-4; possibly TRBD1 for D (5 bases). The TCR was taken from a human donor who received a COVID-19 vaccine. CDR3 region: CASSLDDSGGKLFF. Here the CDR3 DNA reads TGTGCCAGCAGTTTAGATGACAGCGGCGGAAAACTGTTTTTT.